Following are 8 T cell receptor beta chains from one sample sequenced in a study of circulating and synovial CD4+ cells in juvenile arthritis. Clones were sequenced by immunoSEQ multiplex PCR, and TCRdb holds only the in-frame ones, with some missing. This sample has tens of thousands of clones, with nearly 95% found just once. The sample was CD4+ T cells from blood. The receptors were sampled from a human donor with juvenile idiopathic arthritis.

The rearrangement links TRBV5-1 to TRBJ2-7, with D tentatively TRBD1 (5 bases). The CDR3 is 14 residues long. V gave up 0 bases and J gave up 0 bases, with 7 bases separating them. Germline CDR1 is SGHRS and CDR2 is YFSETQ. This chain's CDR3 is CASSLDRFSYEQYF. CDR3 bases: TGCGCCAGCAGCTTGGACAGGTTCTCCTACGAGCAGTACTTC.

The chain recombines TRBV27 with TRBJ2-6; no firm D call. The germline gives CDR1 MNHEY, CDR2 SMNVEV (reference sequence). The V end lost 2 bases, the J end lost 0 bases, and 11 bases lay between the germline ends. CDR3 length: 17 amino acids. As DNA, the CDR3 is TGTGCCAGCAGTTTAGAAAGCACCATCTCTGGGGCCAACGTCCTGACTTTC. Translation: CASSLESTISGANVLTF.

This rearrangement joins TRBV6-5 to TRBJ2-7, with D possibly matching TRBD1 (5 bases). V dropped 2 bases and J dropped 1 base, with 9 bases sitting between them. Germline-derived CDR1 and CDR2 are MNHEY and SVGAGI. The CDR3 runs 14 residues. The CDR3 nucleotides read TGTGCCAGCAGTTACGGGGCGTGGTCCTACGAGCAGTACTTC. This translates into CASSYGAWSYEQYF.

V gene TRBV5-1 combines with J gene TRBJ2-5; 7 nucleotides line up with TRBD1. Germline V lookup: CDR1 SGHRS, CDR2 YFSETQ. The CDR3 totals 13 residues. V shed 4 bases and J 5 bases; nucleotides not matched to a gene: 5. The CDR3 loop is CASSRGLGETQYF. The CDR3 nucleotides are TGCGCCAGCAGCAGGGGGCTTGGGGAGACCCAGTACTTC.

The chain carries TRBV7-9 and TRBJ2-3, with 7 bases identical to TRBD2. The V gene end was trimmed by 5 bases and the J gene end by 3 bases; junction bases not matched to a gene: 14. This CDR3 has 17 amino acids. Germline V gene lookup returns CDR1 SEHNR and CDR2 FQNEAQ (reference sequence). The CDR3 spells CASSHGSGAGGTDTQYF. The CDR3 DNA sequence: TGTGCCAGCAGCCACGGGAGCGGGGCCGGGGGGACAGATACGCAGTATTTT. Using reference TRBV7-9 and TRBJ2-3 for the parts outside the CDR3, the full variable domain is DTGVSQNPRHKITKRGQNVTFRCDPISEHNRLYWYRQTLGQGPEFLTYFQNEAQLEKSRLLSDRFSAERPKGSFSTLEIQRTEQGDSAMYLCASSHGSGAGGTDTQYFGPGTRLTVL.

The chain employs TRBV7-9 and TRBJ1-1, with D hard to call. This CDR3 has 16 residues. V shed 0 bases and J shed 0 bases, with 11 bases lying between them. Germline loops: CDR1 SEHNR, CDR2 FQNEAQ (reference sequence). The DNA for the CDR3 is TGTGCCAGCAGCTTAGCGGAGGTCCTCATGAACACTGAAGCTTTCTTT. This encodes CASSLAEVLMNTEAFF.

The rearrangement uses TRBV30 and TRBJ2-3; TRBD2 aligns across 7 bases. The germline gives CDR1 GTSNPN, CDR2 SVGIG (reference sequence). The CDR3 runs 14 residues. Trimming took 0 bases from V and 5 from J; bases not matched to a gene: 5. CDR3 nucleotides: TGTGCCTGGAGTGTAATAGCGGGCTTAGATACGCAGTATTTT. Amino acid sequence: CAWSVIAGLDTQYF.

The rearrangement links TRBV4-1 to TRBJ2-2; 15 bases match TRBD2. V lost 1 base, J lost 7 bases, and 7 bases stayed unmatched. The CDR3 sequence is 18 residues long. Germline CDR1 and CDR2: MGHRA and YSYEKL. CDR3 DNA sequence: TGCGCCAGCAGCCAAGGGACTAGCGGGGGGGCATTGTACGGGGAGCTGTTTTTT. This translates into CASSQGTSGGALYGELFF.